This T cell receptor beta chain derives from a study of patients and donors after allogeneic stem cell transplantation. V was shortened by 2 bases and J by 2 bases, with 9 bases between the two germline ends. The CDR3 has 14 amino acids. Germline V lookup: CDR1 KGHSH, CDR2 LQKENI. One entry per CDR3 protein, called by TCRdb with MiXCR from the RT-PCR reads. The sample lists about 410,000 distinct CDR3 sequences, roughly 17% occurring once. The TCR was taken from a human donor who was either an allogeneic HSCT recipient or a stem cell or donor lymphocyte infusion donor (not recorded which). It is not recorded whose cells these are; they may come from a transplant donor. This chain links TRBV18 with TRBJ1-1; D unclear. Sequencing was done on a sample of blood, either unsorted or a sorted T cell fraction (not recorded which). This chain's CDR3 is CASSPTAPNTEAFF. Here the CDR3 DNA reads TGTGCCAGCTCACCAACCGCACCAAACACTGAAGCTTTCTTT. The variable domain in full, completed from reference TRBV18 and TRBJ1-1, reads NAGVMQNPRHLVRRRGQEARLRCSPMKGHSHVYWYRQLPEEGLKFMVYLQKENIIDESGMPKERFSAEFPKEGPSILRIQQVVRGDSAAYFCASSPTAPNTEAFFGQGTRLTVV.